A single sample is the source of the 22 T cell receptor beta chains below, sequenced in a study of shared clonotypes between healthy human individuals. Assay used: immunoSEQ multiplex PCR; TCRdb lists only in-frame clones, some missing. The table lists about 2.4 million clones, 80% to 95% of them singletons. Sample: naive CD4+ T cells from PBMCs. Subset specified: CD45RA+ positively selected. Receptors originate from a man between 18 and 35 years old in good health. Some clones in this sample may be carry-over from other donors' samples.

The CDR3 here is CASSLTTSGRAPNTGELFF. The CDR3 DNA sequence: TGTGCCAGCAGCTTAACGACTAGCGGGAGGGCCCCGAACACCGGGGAGCTGTTTTTT. The V gene is TRBV7-9, the J gene TRBJ2-2, with 14 bases identical to TRBD2. CDR1 and CDR2 from the germline V gene are SEHNR and FQNEAQ (reference sequence). Germline trimming cut 2 bases from V and 0 bases from J; bases unmatched to any gene: 5. The CDR3 is 19 residues long.

V is TRBV7-2 and J is TRBJ1-2; D is ambiguous. Germline lookup yields CDR1 SGHTA and CDR2 FQGNSA. V lost 5 bases and J lost 5, with 15 bases in between. The CDR3 is made up of 14 amino acids. The CDR3 region is CASSPIAPMYGYTF. As DNA, the CDR3 is TGTGCCAGCAGCCCCATCGCCCCGATGTATGGCTACACCTTC.

The rearrangement links TRBV4-3 to TRBJ1-3; D possibly corresponds to TRBD1 (6 bases). The CDR3 sequence is 16 residues long. V lost 4 bases, J lost 4 bases, and 17 bases lay in between. Germline V gene data show CDR1 as LGHNA and CDR2 as YSLEER. This chain's CDR3 is CASSRGGHTSGNTIYF. Written as DNA, the CDR3 is TGCGCCAGCAGCCGGGGGGGGCACACCAGCGGAAACACCATATATTTT.

The CDR3 nucleotides read TGTGCCAGCAGTCAGCCCGACAGGAGCTCTGGAAACACCATATATTTT. Translated: CASSQPDRSSGNTIYF. The chain couples TRBV4-2 to TRBJ1-3, with D perhaps TRBD1 (6 bases). The CDR3 contains 16 residues. CDR1 and CDR2 (germline): LGHNA, YNFKEQ. Trimming removed 6 bases from V and 0 bases from J, with 15 bases in between.

The chain is built from TRBV18 and TRBJ2-3, with TRBD1 matching over 7 bases. The CDR3 spans 15 residues. The V gene end was trimmed by 4 bases and the J gene end by 4 bases; junction bases not matched to a gene: 8. The V gene's germline CDR1 is KGHSH and CDR2 LQKENI. CDR3 in DNA: TGTGCCAGCTCACTCAGACAGGGTGGTCCAGATACGCAGTATTTT. Translating it yields CASSLRQGGPDTQYF.

Remarks on this clone: This same CDR3 is encoded by further DNA sequences in the sample. The chain carries TRBV5-1 and TRBJ2-5; no clear D. Trimming stripped 5 bases from V and 1 base from J, with 6 bases between. CDR1 and CDR2 from the germline V gene are SGHRS and YFSETQ. The CDR3 has 12 amino acids. This CDR3 is CASSFPQETQYF. The CDR3 DNA sequence: TGCGCCAGCAGTTTTCCCCAAGAGACCCAGTACTTC.

A word on this clone: This sample also contains other DNA sequences that code for the same CDR3. The chain couples TRBV9 to TRBJ1-2; perhaps TRBD1 as D (6 bases). Deletions cut 0 bases from V and 2 bases from J, with 8 bases between. Germline CDR1 and CDR2: SGDLS and YYNGEE. CDR3 size: 14 residues. The CDR3 bases are TGTGCCAGCAGCGTAGGTGGGACAAACTATGGCTACACCTTC. It is translated as CASSVGGTNYGYTF. The complete variable domain, with remaining parts taken from reference TRBV9 and TRBJ1-2, reads DSGVTQTPKHLITATGQRVTLRCSPRSGDLSVYWYQQSLDQGLQFLIQYYNGEERAKGNILERFSAQQFPDLHSELNLSSLELGDSALYFCASSVGGTNYGYTFGSGTRLTVV.

About this clone itself: The same CDR3 arises from other DNA sequences in this sample as well. V and J are TRBV28 and TRBJ2-5; no clear D gene. This CDR3 comprises 11 residues. V was trimmed by 5 bases and J by 2 bases, leaving 3 bases between them. CDR1 is MDHEN and CDR2 is SYDVKM in the germline V gene. This chain's CDR3 is CASSTQETQYF. The CDR3 DNA reads TGTGCCAGCAGTACGCAAGAGACCCAGTACTTC.

The chain has TRBV19 and TRBJ1-1; 7 nucleotides align to TRBD1. Germline V lookup: CDR1 LNHDA, CDR2 SQIVND (reference sequence). This CDR3 spans 16 amino acids. Trimming took 3 bases from V and 6 from J; bases not matched to a gene: 13. As DNA, the CDR3 is TGTGCCAGTAGTATCCAAGCGACAGGGTTGTTGGCTGAAGCTTTCTTT. This encodes CASSIQATGLLAEAFF.

The chain joins TRBV7-9 to TRBJ1-4, with a weak D call TRBD1 (5 bases). Germline CDR1 SEHNR, CDR2 FQNEAQ (reference sequence). The CDR3 sequence is 15 residues long. Trimming cost V 5 bases and J 7 bases, with 17 bases left between them. In nucleotides, the CDR3 is TGTGCCAGCAGCCGCGCGGGGGAGGAGGGTGAAAAACTGTTTTTT. Protein: CASSRAGEEGEKLFF.

The chain is built from TRBV6-5 and TRBJ1-5; 10 bases are shared with TRBD1. This CDR3 comprises 14 residues. Germline CDR1 MNHEY, CDR2 SVGAGI. The V segment lost 6 bases and the J segment 5 bases; nucleotides outside the gene matches: 4. This chain's CDR3 is CASRLDRGHQPQHF. CDR3 in DNA: TGTGCCAGCAGACTCGACAGGGGGCATCAGCCCCAGCATTTT.

V and J are TRBV7-3 and TRBJ2-3; no reliable D call. Per germline, CDR1 SGHTA and CDR2 FQGTGA. The CDR3 is 15 amino acids. V was trimmed by 1 base and J by 0 bases, leaving 8 bases between them. The CDR3 DNA follows: TGTGCCAGCAGCTTAATACCAGAAAGCACAGATACGCAGTATTTT. Its translation: CASSLIPESTDTQYF.

The chain combines TRBV10-2 with TRBJ2-3; either TRBD1 or TRBD2 may fit D (6 bases each). V was cut by 6 bases and J by 0 bases, with 19 bases left in between. The length of the CDR3 is 17 residues. Germline CDR1 reads WSHSY; CDR2 reads SAAADI. CDR3 amino acids: CASRAPRGHSSTDTQYF. The CDR3 nucleotides are TGCGCCAGCAGGGCCCCCCGGGGGCACTCTAGCACAGATACGCAGTATTTT.

This chain connects TRBV2 to TRBJ2-5, with 9 bases that match TRBD1. The length of the CDR3 is 15 residues. The ends lost 5 bases at V and 5 bases at J; junction bases unmatched: 9. Germline values: CDR1 SNHLY, CDR2 FYNNEI. The CDR3 is CASSPDRGGGETQYF. The CDR3 DNA reads as TGTGCCAGCAGTCCGGACAGGGGAGGAGGGGAGACCCAGTACTTC.

The V and J genes are TRBV21-1 and TRBJ2-7; TRBD2, the table's D call, lacks a check against the DNA. TRBV21-1 is annotated as a pseudogene. The CDR3 spans 13 residues. CDR3 DNA: TGTGCTTCTCCCTCGAACGGGTTCTACGAGCAGTACTTC. Encoded protein: CASPSNGFYEQYF.

The chain carries TRBV11-2 and TRBJ2-5; D may be TRBD2 (5 bases). Germline CDR1 is SGHAT and CDR2 is FQNNGV. V was clipped by 3 bases and J by 4 bases, with 15 bases between them. The CDR3 extends over 15 amino acids. For the CDR3, the DNA is TGTGCCAGCAGCTTTACCAGGCACGAGGGAGAGACCCAGTACTTC. Protein: CASSFTRHEGETQYF.

The CDR3 nucleotides are TGTGCCAGCAGTAGCCCCGAGGGGCTAGGCTACACCTTC. It is translated as CASSSPEGLGYTF. This chain joins TRBV28 and TRBJ1-2; tentative D call: TRBD1 (5 bases). The CDR3 covers 13 residues. Germline loops: CDR1 MDHEN, CDR2 SYDVKM. The V and J ends lost 5 bases and 8 bases respectively, with 15 bases between them.

Comment on this clone: Other nucleotide sequences in the sample specify the same CDR3. The chain links TRBV29-1 to TRBJ2-5, with 8 nucleotides matching TRBD2. The CDR3 length is 12 residues. Germline trimming cut 3 bases from V and 4 bases from J; bases unmatched to any gene: 1. Germline-derived CDR1 and CDR2 are SQVTM and ANQGSEA. This CDR3 reads CSVELAGETQYF. CDR3 DNA: TGCAGCGTTGAGCTAGCGGGAGAGACCCAGTACTTC.

The CDR3 bases are TGTGCCAGTAGTATAGTAGCAGGGGTAAGGACCCAGTACTTC. This sequence encodes CASSIVAGVRTQYF. This sequence joins TRBV19 and TRBJ2-5; tentative D call: TRBD1 (6 bases). CDR1 is LNHDA, CDR2 SQIVND, per germline (reference sequence). Trimming stripped 1 base from V and 7 bases from J, with 13 bases between. The CDR3 has 14 amino acids.

Remarks on this clone: Other DNA sequences from this sample encode an identical CDR3 as well. The chain recombines TRBV30 with TRBJ1-3; D call uncertain. Between the trimmed V and J ends, which lost 3 bases and 0 bases, there was a span of 6 bases. CDR3 length equals 13 residues. Per germline, CDR1 GTSNPN and CDR2 SVGIG (reference sequence). The CDR3, as DNA: TGTGCCTGGAGCTTATCCTCTGGAAACACCATATATTTT. This encodes CAWSLSSGNTIYF.

V usage is TRBV18 and J usage is TRBJ2-1; 13 nucleotides align to TRBD2. V dropped 5 bases and J dropped 6; count of bases not matched to a gene: 7. Per germline, CDR1 KGHSH and CDR2 LQKENI. The CDR3 contains 16 residues. The CDR3 region has the DNA TGTGCCAGCTCAGCTCAGGGACTAGCGGGGCGCAATGAGCAGTTCTTC. It codes for CASSAQGLAGRNEQFF.

Of note for this clone: Different DNA sequences within this sample yield the same CDR3. The chain recombines TRBV5-1 with TRBJ2-1; D not certain. CDR3 length: 13 amino acids. Germline CDR1 and CDR2: SGHRS and YFSETQ. Between the trimmed V and J ends, which lost 4 bases and 2 bases, there was a span of 7 bases. The CDR3 DNA sequence: TGCGCCAGCAGCGGCGAAACCTACAATGAGCAGTTCTTC. It translates to CASSGETYNEQFF.